Each of the 11 T cell receptor beta chains below was sequenced from the same sample in a study of T cells after yellow fever vaccination. TCRdb itself ran the 5' RACE reads through MiXCR, one entry per CDR3 protein. The data show hundreds of thousands of distinct CDR3 sequences, around 6.5% seen once. Sequencing was performed on PBMCs, taken 5 days after the yellow fever booster vaccination. The source is a man aged 25-45 years who received the YFV17D yellow fever vaccine.

The sample holds a few counts of this clonotype. The V and J genes are TRBV12-3 or TRBV12-4 and TRBJ2-1; D might be TRBD1 or TRBD2, each matching 5 bases. CDR3 length: 15 residues. Deletions cut 3 bases from V and 4 bases from J, with 13 bases between. The CDR3: CASSFGDPGYNEQFF. The DNA for the CDR3 is TGTGCCAGCAGTTTTGGGGACCCCGGGTACAATGAGCAGTTCTTC.

This clonotype showed up many times. The chain links TRBV6-5 to TRBJ1-2; TRBD1 aligns across 7 bases. The CDR3 loop spans 14 amino acids. Germline V gene lookup returns CDR1 MNHEY and CDR2 SVGAGI. Trimming removed 3 bases from V and 3 bases from J; junction bases left unmatched: 4. In DNA, the CDR3 is TGTGCCAGCAGTTATCCGGGACAGCACTATGGCTACACCTTC. Translated: CASSYPGQHYGYTF.

The chain couples TRBV6-1 to TRBJ1-3; D not certain. The CDR3 sequence is 14 residues long. V was clipped by 7 bases and J by 4 bases, with 14 bases between them. The germline V gene encodes CDR1 MNHNS and CDR2 SASEGT. For the CDR3, the DNA is TGTGCCAGCACGGCAGGCACGGCGGGAAACACCATATATTTT. Translating gives CASTAGTAGNTIYF.

The gene calls are TRBV7-2 and TRBJ1-6; D is unclear. This CDR3 spans 11 amino acids. The germline V and J ends were trimmed by 5 bases and 7 bases, with 3 bases remaining between them. The germline V gene has CDR1 SGHTA and CDR2 FQGNSA. The CDR3 DNA reads as TGTGCCAGCAGCGGCAATTCACCCCTCCACTTT. Residues: CASSGNSPLHF.

The V gene is TRBV24-1, the J gene TRBJ1-5, with D hard to call. Looked up from germline, CDR1 is KGHDR and CDR2 is SFDVKD. The length of the CDR3 is 13 residues. V dropped 6 bases and J dropped 3 bases, with 8 bases sitting between them. The CDR3 bases are TGTGCCACCAGTTCAGGTTACAATCAGCCCCAGCATTTT. Residues: CATSSGYNQPQHF.

The chain has TRBV9 and TRBJ1-6; no definite D call. The CDR3 runs to 14 residues. Germline CDR1 is SGDLS and CDR2 is YYNGEE. Trimming removed 4 bases at V and 8 bases at J, with 13 bases between. Written as DNA, the CDR3 is TGTGCCAGCAGCCCATTGCAGCTGGATTCACCCCTCCACTTT. Amino acid sequence: CASSPLQLDSPLHF.

The sample holds a few counts of this clonotype. The V call is TRBV6-2 or TRBV6-3, the J call TRBJ2-2; possible D gene TRBD2, 5 bases. Per the germline V gene, CDR1 is MNHEY and CDR2 is SVGEGT. This CDR3 has 17 residues. The V and J ends lost 6 bases and 1 base respectively, with 18 bases between them. The CDR3 loop reads CASSFYARRGNTGELFF. Here the CDR3 DNA reads TGTGCCAGCAGCTTCTACGCTCGCCGGGGGAACACCGGGGAGCTGTTTTTT.

This clonotype was observed a handful of times. The chain is built from TRBV29-1 and TRBJ2-1; possible D gene TRBD1, 5 bases. The CDR3 runs to 11 residues. V shed 4 bases and J shed 5 bases, with 6 bases lying between them. CDR1 SQVTM and CDR2 ANQGSEA come from the germline V gene. The CDR3 DNA is TGCAGCGTTGCAGGGAACAATGAGCAGTTCTTC. The encoded protein is CSVAGNNEQFF.

The rearrangement links TRBV4-3 to TRBJ2-5; perhaps TRBD1 as D (7 bases). The CDR3 is made up of 14 amino acids. The germline gives CDR1 LGHNA, CDR2 YSLEER. V was trimmed by 0 bases and J by 5 bases, leaving 10 bases between them. CDR3 sequence reads: CASSQDRGVETQYF. The CDR3 nucleotides are TGCGCCAGCAGCCAAGACAGGGGGGTGGAGACCCAGTACTTC.

This clonotype was picked up a small number of times. The CDR3 bases are TGTGCCAGCAGTGTCGGAACAAACACTGAAGCTTTCTTT. It specifies CASSVGTNTEAFF. The chain employs TRBV6-1 and TRBJ1-1; D not certain. Germline CDR1 and CDR2: MNHNS and SASEGT. Trimming pared 4 bases from V and 2 bases from J, leaving 8 bases between. The CDR3 extends over 13 amino acids.

The chain links TRBV7-2 to TRBJ2-2, with D possibly being TRBD2 (6 bases). CDR1 SGHTA and CDR2 FQGNSA come from the germline V gene. The V end lost 2 bases, the J end lost 5 bases, and 18 bases lay between the germline ends. The CDR3 length is 17 residues. The CDR3 region has the DNA TGTACCAGCAGCTTAATGCGGGGCGGGATGGCGACCGGGGAGCTGTTTTTT. Its translation: CTSSLMRGGMATGELFF. The whole variable domain, filled in from reference TRBV7-2 and TRBJ2-2, reads GAGVSQSPSNKVTEKGKDVELRCDPISGHTALYWYRQSLGQGLEFLIYFQGNSAPDKSGLPSDRFSAERTGGSVSTLTIQRTQQEDSAVYLCTSSLMRGGMATGELFFGEGSRLTVL.